Sequencing of this T cell receptor beta chain was carried out in a study of cytomegalovirus exposure and HLA in healthy donors. Study details: Among the approximately 430 donors who were genotyped, roughly 85% fell in the genetic ancestry cluster that is associated with self-reported Caucasian donors. Notes on the study in general: Within the data, a cluster of highly shared sequence variants was likely a sequencing artifact. The availability of immune exposure information extended only to CMV serostatus.

Donors were nominally healthy when sampled, though unrecorded immune exposures were likely. As to this clone: Its antigen is not known.

The primer mix had 60 Vbeta and 13 Jbeta primers. Measured with immunoSEQ multiplex PCR; TCRdb has only the in-frame clones, and not every one. The sample records 150,000 to 200,000 clones, more than 65% being singletons. The germline V gene encodes CDR1 SGHAT and CDR2 FQDESV (reference sequence). CDR3 length: 16 residues. The V and J ends lost 4 bases and 0 bases respectively, with 16 bases between them. Material: PBMCs. The clonotype was recovered from a man between 35 and 55 years old in good health and CMV-seropositive. The chain joins TRBV11-1 to TRBJ2-7, with D tentatively TRBD1 (6 bases). CDR3 bases: TGTGCCAGCAGCTCCCTCGGGCAGGGGAGCTCCTACGAGCAGTACTTC. It translates to CASSSLGQGSSYEQYF.